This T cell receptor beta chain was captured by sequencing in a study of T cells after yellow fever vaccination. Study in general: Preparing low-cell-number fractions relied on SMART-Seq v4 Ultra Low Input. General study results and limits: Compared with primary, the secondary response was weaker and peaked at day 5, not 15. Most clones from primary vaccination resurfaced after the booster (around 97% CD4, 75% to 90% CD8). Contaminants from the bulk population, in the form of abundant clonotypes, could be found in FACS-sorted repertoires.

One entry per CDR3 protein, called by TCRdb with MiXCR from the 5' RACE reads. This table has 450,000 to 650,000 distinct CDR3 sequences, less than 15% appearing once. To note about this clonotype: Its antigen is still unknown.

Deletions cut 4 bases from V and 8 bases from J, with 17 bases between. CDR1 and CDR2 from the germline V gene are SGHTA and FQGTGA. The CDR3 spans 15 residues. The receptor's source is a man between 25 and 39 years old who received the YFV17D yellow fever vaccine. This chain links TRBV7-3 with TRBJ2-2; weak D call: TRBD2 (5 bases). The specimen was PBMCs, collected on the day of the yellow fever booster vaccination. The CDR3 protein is CASSSTGSWSGELFF. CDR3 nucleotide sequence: TGTGCCAGCAGCTCCACTGGGAGCTGGTCGGGGGAGCTGTTTTTT.